Listed here are 3 T cell receptor beta chains from one sample, sequenced in a study of T cell repertoires in cytomegalovirus infection. One entry per CDR3 protein, called by TCRdb with MiXCR from the reads. This table holds about 740,000 distinct CDR3 sequences, approximately 34% found once. Sequencing was carried out using PBMCs. The receptors were sampled from a human donor in good health (CMV status not recorded). Some clones in this sample may be carry-over from other donors' samples.

The rearrangement joins TRBV7-2 to TRBJ2-1; 8 nucleotides agree with TRBD2. In germline, CDR1 is SGHTA, CDR2 FQGNSA. The ends lost 1 base at V and 3 bases at J; junction bases unmatched: 2. This CDR3 spans 15 amino acids. The CDR3: CASSLGLAIYNEQFF. In DNA form, the CDR3 reads TGTGCCAGCAGCTTAGGACTAGCGATCTACAATGAGCAGTTCTTC.

The rearrangement joins TRBV19 to TRBJ2-7; either TRBD1 or TRBD2 may fit D (5 bases each). V lost 3 bases and J lost 3, with 15 bases in between. The CDR3 sequence is 15 residues long. Germline V lookup: CDR1 LNHDA, CDR2 SQIVND (reference sequence). CDR3 in amino acids: CASSMGRGELYEQYF. The DNA of the CDR3 is TGTGCCAGTAGTATGGGGAGAGGGGAACTCTACGAGCAGTACTTC.

This clonotype was observed a few times. The chain combines TRBV28 with TRBJ2-7; 7 nucleotides line up with TRBD1. Germline CDR1 and CDR2: MDHEN and SYDVKM. CDR3 length equals 15 residues. Germline trimming cut 1 base from V and 0 bases from J; bases unmatched to any gene: 3. CDR3 sequence (DNA): TGTGCCAGCAGTTTATTTTCAGGGGGCTCCTACGAGCAGTACTTC. This codes for CASSLFSGGSYEQYF. The full variable domain, completed using reference TRBV28 and TRBJ2-7, is DVKVTQSSRYLVKRTGEKVFLECVQDMDHENMFWYRQDPGLGLRLIYFSYDVKMKEKGDIPEGYSVSREKKERFSLILESASTNQTSMYLCASSLFSGGSYEQYFGPGTRLTVT.